The TCR beta chain under discussion was sequenced for a study of regulatory T cells in long-lasting Graves disease. Points from the study as a whole: Repertoires from persistent disease leaned toward TRBV28, TRBJ1-2 and TRBJ2-5.

The time point denotes: newly diagnosed GD, antithyroid drugs for less than 3 months. There was RNA extracted from PBMCs, and the TCR library was made from it. According to the study, TCR beta libraries were built with iRepertoire HTBI primers and CDR3-region Arm-PCR. TCRdb passed the multiplex PCR reads through MiXCR, listing each CDR3 protein once. Here the sample spans about 320,000 distinct CDR3 sequences, 18% being singletons. This clonotype showed up just a few times. Its specificity is unknown. A read error may account for a junction end that differs from germline. CDR1 MGHRA and CDR2 YSYEKL come from the germline V gene. The length of the CDR3 is 16 residues.

The material was peripheral blood mononuclear cells (PBMCs), obtained at new diagnosis, from a patient treated with antithyroid drugs. This receptor was taken from a female donor with Graves disease. The V and J genes are TRBV4-1 and TRBJ2-1, with 9 positions matching TRBD2. The CDR3 loop reads CASSPNLAGSCNEQFF. The CDR3 nucleotides read TGCGCCAGCAGCCCGAACCTAGCGGGATCCTGCAATGAGCAGTTCTTC.